These 17 T cell receptor beta chains came from one sample sequenced in a study of T cell repertoires in cytomegalovirus infection. The antigens these receptors bind are not known. One entry per CDR3 protein results from TCRdb running MiXCR on the reads. The sample holds about 270,000 distinct CDR3 sequences, roughly 21% seen once. The source was cultured PBMCs, collected from culture after CMV antigen stimulation. These receptors were taken from a human donor in good health (CMV status not recorded). Some clones in this sample may be carry-over from other donors' samples.

A few counts support this clonotype. The V gene is TRBV7-9, the J gene TRBJ1-1; unclear D gene. The CDR3 covers 12 residues. The germline V gene encodes CDR1 SEHNR and CDR2 FQNEAQ (reference sequence). V lost 6 bases and J lost 4, with 9 bases in between. CDR3 coding DNA: TGTGCCAGCAGTCCCGTACCCACTGAAGCTTTCTTT. As protein: CASSPVPTEAFF.

This clonotype appeared a single time. J is TRBJ2-3 and V is TRBV10-3; maybe TRBD2 (6 bases). The germline CDR1 and CDR2 sequences are ENHRY and SYGVKD. This CDR3 has 14 amino acids. Trimming stripped 7 bases from V and 8 bases from J, with 19 bases between. The CDR3 sequence is CAIKGAGPAFTQYF. CDR3 nucleotides: TGTGCCATCAAGGGAGCGGGCCCGGCTTTTACGCAGTATTTT.

This clonotype was counted between two and nine times. The chain combines TRBV11-1 with TRBJ2-2, with D possibly TRBD1 on 6 matching bases. Trimming cost V 5 bases and J 9 bases, with 22 bases left between them. The CDR3 contains 16 residues. Germline CDR1 reads SGHAT; CDR2 reads FQDESV (reference sequence). CDR3 bases: TGTGCCAGCAGCCGTCGACAGGAAAACTACCTCCGGGAGCTGTTTTTT. This translates into CASSRRQENYLRELFF.

The CDR3 protein is CASSSRSGTGELFF. The CDR3 DNA sequence: TGTGCCAGCAGCTCCCGCAGCGGCACCGGGGAGCTGTTTTTT. V usage is TRBV9 and J usage is TRBJ2-2; D might be TRBD2 (5 bases). The V end lost 4 bases, the J end lost 4 bases, and 11 bases lay between the germline ends. This CDR3 comprises 14 residues. Per germline, CDR1 SGDLS and CDR2 YYNGEE.

In this sample, this clonotype turned up a few times. CDR3 nucleotide sequence: TGTGCCAGCAGTTCCACCTCACCCCTTGAAGCTTTCTTT. Its protein product is CASSSTSPLEAFF. V is TRBV27 and J is TRBJ1-1, with unresolved D. V lost 4 bases to trimming and J lost 7 bases, with 13 bases between them. Germline values: CDR1 MNHEY, CDR2 SMNVEV (reference sequence). This CDR3 has 13 amino acids.

This clonotype was seen only a few times. J is TRBJ2-1 and V is TRBV11-2; 7 positions agree with TRBD1. The CDR3 has 16 residues. Germline-derived CDR1 and CDR2 are SGHAT and FQNNGV. V dropped 5 bases and J dropped 4; count of bases not matched to a gene: 11. The DNA for the CDR3 is TGTGCCAGCAGCCCTCAGGGACAGATAAGTTACAATGAGCAGTTCTTC. Amino acid sequence: CASSPQGQISYNEQFF.

This chain connects TRBV27 to TRBJ2-7; 7 nucleotides align to TRBD1. CDR3 size: 15 residues. Germline trimming cut 7 bases from V and 5 bases from J; bases unmatched to any gene: 14. CDR1 and CDR2 (germline): MNHEY, SMNVEV (reference sequence). In DNA, the CDR3 is TGTGCCAGCACCGCAGACAGGGCCAACTTCCACGAGCAGTACTTC. As protein: CASTADRANFHEQYF.

The gene calls are TRBV5-4 and TRBJ2-2; 7 bases are shared with TRBD1. The V gene's germline CDR1 is SGHNT and CDR2 YYREEE (reference sequence). V trimming: 4 bases; J trimming: 3 bases; junction bases outside the gene matches: 6. CDR3 length: 15 residues. The chain's CDR3 is CASSRNRGYTGELFF. CDR3 DNA sequence: TGTGCCAGCAGCCGCAACAGGGGTTACACCGGGGAGCTGTTTTTT.

The genes are TRBV12-3 or TRBV12-4 and TRBJ2-1; 7 bases match TRBD2. The CDR3 is made up of 13 amino acids. V trimming: 6 bases; J trimming: 9 bases; junction bases outside the gene matches: 8. The CDR3 loop is CASSIREGGEQFF. In DNA, the CDR3 is TGTGCCAGCAGCATTAGGGAGGGTGGTGAGCAGTTCTTC.

This clonotype was picked up many times. This chain joins TRBV7-9 and TRBJ2-1; 8 nucleotides align to TRBD2. Germline trimming cut 0 bases from V and 6 bases from J; bases unmatched to any gene: 4. Germline V lookup: CDR1 SEHNR, CDR2 FQNEAQ (reference sequence). CDR3 length: 15 amino acids. The CDR3 nucleotides read TGTGCCAGCAGCTTAGCGGAGCGGGAGTTCAATGAGCAGTTCTTC. Its protein product is CASSLAEREFNEQFF.

This clonotype appeared a few times. The gene calls are TRBV2 and TRBJ1-1; D not resolved. CDR3 length: 13 residues. Trimming removed 4 bases at V and 1 base at J, with 7 bases between. CDR1 is SNHLY, CDR2 FYNNEI, per germline. CDR3 nucleotides: TGTGCCAGCAGTGCCGCCGGGAACACTGAAGCTTTCTTT. This sequence encodes CASSAAGNTEAFF.

The sample holds many counts of this clonotype. The J gene is TRBJ2-3, the V gene TRBV7-6; 8 bases align to TRBD2. Losses at the gene ends were 2 bases for V and 6 bases for J; bases not matched to a gene: 7. The CDR3 is made up of 15 amino acids. Looked up from germline, CDR1 is SGHVS and CDR2 is FNYEAQ. CDR3 in amino acids: CASSLRVAGIDTQYF. The CDR3 coding sequence is TGTGCCAGCAGCTTAAGAGTAGCGGGAATTGATACGCAGTATTTT.

This clonotype was observed many times. The CDR3 spells CASRTGTGAYEQYF. The CDR3 DNA is TGTGCCAGCAGGACCGGGACAGGGGCCTACGAGCAGTACTTC. The rearrangement joins TRBV6-2 or TRBV6-3 to TRBJ2-7, with 10 bases aligning to TRBD1. Trimming cost V 6 bases and J 2 bases; bases outside gene matches: 4. Germline V gene sequence: CDR1 MNHEY, CDR2 SVGEGT. This CDR3 region has 14 residues.

The chain has TRBV13 and TRBJ1-6; maybe TRBD1 (6 bases). The CDR3 covers 15 residues. Germline V gene sequence: CDR1 PRHDT, CDR2 FYEKMQ (reference sequence). V shed 0 bases and J shed 7 bases, with 10 bases lying between them. As DNA, the CDR3 is TGTGCCAGCAGCTTAGGCGACAGGACGAATTCACCCCTCCACTTT. Encoded protein: CASSLGDRTNSPLHF.

The rearrangement links TRBV7-9 to TRBJ2-2; D is possibly TRBD1 or TRBD2 (6 bases each). The ends were cut back, 3 bases at V and 0 bases at J, with 11 bases in the middle. This CDR3 region has 16 residues. Germline assignment: CDR1 SEHNR and CDR2 FQNEAQ (reference sequence). CDR3 loop: CASSFYGGTNTGELFF. The CDR3 DNA sequence: TGTGCCAGCAGCTTTTACGGGGGCACGAACACCGGGGAGCTGTTTTTT.

The chain combines TRBV2 with TRBJ2-7, with 10 positions matching TRBD2. Looked up from germline, CDR1 is SNHLY and CDR2 is FYNNEI. V lost 2 bases and J lost 4; bases outside the gene matches: 5. There are 15 residues in the CDR3. The CDR3 region is CASSELAGVGYEQYF. The CDR3 DNA reads TGTGCCAGCAGTGAACTAGCGGGAGTCGGGTACGAGCAGTACTTC.

The rearrangement links TRBV29-1 to TRBJ1-4, with 7 bases aligning to TRBD1. Germline CDR1 and CDR2: SQVTM and ANQGSEA. V lost 4 bases, J lost 8 bases, and 10 bases stayed unmatched. The CDR3 runs to 14 residues. The CDR3 sequence is CSVAAGGRGEKLFF. CDR3 nucleotide sequence: TGCAGCGTTGCGGCAGGGGGTCGAGGCGAAAAACTGTTTTTT.